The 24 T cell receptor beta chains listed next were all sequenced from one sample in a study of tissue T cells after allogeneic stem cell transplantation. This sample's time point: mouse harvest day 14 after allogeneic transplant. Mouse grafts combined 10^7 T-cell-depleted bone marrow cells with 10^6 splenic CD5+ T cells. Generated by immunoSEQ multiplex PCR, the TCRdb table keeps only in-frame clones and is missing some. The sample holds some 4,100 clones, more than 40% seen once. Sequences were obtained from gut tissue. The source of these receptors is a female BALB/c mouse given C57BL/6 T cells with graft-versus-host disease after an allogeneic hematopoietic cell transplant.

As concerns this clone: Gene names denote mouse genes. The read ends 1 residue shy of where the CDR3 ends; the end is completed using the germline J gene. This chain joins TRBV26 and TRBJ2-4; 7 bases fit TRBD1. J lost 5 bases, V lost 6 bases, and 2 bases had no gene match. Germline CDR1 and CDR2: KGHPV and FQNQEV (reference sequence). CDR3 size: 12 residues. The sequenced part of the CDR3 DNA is TGTGCCAGCAGCCGGGACAGAAACACCTTGTAC. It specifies CASSRDRNTLY. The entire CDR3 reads CASSRDRNTLYF.

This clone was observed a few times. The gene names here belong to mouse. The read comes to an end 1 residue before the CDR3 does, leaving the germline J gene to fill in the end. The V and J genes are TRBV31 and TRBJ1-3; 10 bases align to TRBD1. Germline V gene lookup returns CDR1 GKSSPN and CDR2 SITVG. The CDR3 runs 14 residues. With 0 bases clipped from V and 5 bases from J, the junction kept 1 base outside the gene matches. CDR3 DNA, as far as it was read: TGTGCCTGGAGTCTAGACAGGGGGCGAAATACGCTCTAT. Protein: CAWSLDRGRNTLY. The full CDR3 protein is CAWSLDRGRNTLYF.

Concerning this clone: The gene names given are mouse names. The CDR3 loop is CASSLSPPGQITGQLYF. The part of the CDR3 DNA that was read is TGTGCAAGCAGCTTATCCCCTCCGGGACAGATCACCGGGCAGCTCTAC. This chain connects TRBV16 to TRBJ2-2, with 7 bases that match TRBD1. The CDR3 goes on 1 residue after the read ends, and that part is filled in from the germline J gene. V lost 2 bases, J lost 4 bases, and 10 bases stayed unmatched. Germline CDR1 reads SGHSA; CDR2 reads FRNQAP. This CDR3 region has 17 residues.

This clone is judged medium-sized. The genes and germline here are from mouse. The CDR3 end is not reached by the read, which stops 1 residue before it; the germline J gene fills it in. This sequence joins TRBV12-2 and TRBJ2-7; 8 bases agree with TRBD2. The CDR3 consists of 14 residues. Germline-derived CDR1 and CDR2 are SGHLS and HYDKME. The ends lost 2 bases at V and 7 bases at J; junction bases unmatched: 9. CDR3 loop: CASSPYWGRGEQYF. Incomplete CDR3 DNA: TGTGCCAGCTCTCCCTACTGGGGGCGCGGGGAACAGTAC.

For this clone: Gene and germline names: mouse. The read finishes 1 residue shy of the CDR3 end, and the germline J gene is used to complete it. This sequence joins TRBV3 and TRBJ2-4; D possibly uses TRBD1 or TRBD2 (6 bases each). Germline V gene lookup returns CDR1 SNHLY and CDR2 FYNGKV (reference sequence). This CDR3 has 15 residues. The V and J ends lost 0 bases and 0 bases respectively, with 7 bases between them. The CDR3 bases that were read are TGTGCCAGCAGCTTAGCAGGGGGGAGTCAAAACACCTTGTAC. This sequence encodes CASSLAGGSQNTLY. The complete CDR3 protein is CASSLAGGSQNTLYF.

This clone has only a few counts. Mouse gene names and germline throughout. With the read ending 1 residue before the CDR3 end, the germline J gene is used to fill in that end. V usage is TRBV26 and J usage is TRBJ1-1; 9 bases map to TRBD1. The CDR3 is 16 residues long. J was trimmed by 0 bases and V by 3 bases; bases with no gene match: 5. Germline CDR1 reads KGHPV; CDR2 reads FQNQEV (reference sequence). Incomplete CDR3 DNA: TGTGCCAGCAGTCTCTTGACAGGGGGGACAAACACAGAAGTCTTC. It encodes CASSLLTGGTNTEVF. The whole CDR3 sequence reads CASSLLTGGTNTEVFF. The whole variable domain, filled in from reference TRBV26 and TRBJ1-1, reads NSKVIQTPRYLVKGQGQKAKMRCIPEKGHPVVFWYQQNKNNEFKFLINFQNQEVLQQIDMTEKRFSAECPSNSPCSLEIQSSEAGDSALYLCASSLLTGGTNTEVFFGKGTRLTVV.

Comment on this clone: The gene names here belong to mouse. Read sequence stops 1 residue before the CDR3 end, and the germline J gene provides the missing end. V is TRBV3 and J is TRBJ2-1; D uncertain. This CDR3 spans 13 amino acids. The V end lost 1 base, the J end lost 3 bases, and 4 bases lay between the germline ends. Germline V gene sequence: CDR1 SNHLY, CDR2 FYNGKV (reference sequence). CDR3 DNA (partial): TGTGCCAGCAGCTTAGACTTCTATGCTGAGCAGTTC. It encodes CASSLDFYAEQF. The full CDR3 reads CASSLDFYAEQFF.

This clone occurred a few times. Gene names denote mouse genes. The CDR3 DNA, read in part, is TGTGCCAGCAGTCTGGGAGGGGGAGGCACAGAAGTCTTC. Encoded protein: CASSLGGGGTEVF. The whole CDR3 sequence is CASSLGGGGTEVFF. The chain links TRBV26 to TRBJ1-1, with a weak D call TRBD1 (6 bases). The read comes to an end 1 residue before the CDR3 does, leaving the germline J gene to fill in the end. Trimming shortened V by 2 bases and J by 4 bases, and 11 bases separated the two germline ends. The CDR3 is made up of 14 amino acids. CDR1 KGHPV and CDR2 FQNQEV come from the germline V gene (reference sequence).

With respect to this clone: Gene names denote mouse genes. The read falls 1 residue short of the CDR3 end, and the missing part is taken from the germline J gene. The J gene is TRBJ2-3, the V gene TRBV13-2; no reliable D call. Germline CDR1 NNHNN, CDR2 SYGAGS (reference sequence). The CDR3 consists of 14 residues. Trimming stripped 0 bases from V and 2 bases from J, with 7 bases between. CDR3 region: CASGDAKAAETLYF. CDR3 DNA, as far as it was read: TGTGCCAGCGGTGATGCAAAGGCTGCAGAAACGCTGTAT.

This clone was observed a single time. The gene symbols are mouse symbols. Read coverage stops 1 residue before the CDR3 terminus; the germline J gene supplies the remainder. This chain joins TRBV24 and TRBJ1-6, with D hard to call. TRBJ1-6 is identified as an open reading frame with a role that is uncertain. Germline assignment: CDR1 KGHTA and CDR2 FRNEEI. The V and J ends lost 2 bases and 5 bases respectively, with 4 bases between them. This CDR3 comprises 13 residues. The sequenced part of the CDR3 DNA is TGTGCCAGCAGTCTGGCCCATAATTCGCCCCTCTAC. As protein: CASSLAHNSPLY. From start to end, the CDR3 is CASSLAHNSPLYF.

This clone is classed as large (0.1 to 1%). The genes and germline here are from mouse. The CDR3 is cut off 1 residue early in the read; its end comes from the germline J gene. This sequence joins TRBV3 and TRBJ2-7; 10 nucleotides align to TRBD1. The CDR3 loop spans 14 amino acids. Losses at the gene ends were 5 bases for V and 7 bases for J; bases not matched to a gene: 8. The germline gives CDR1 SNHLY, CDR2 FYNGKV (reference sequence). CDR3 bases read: TGTGCCAGCAGCCCCCGGGACAGGGGTAGGGAACAGTAC. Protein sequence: CASSPRDRGREQY. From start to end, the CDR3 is CASSPRDRGREQYF.

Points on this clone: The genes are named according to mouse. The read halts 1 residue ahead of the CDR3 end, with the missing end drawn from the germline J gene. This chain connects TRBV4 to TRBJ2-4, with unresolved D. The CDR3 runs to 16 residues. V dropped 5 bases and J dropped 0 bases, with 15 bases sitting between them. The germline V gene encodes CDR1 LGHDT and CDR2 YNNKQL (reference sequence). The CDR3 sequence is CASSLWTLTSQNTLYF. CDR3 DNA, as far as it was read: TGTGCCAGCAGCCTCTGGACCCTCACTAGTCAAAACACCTTGTAC.

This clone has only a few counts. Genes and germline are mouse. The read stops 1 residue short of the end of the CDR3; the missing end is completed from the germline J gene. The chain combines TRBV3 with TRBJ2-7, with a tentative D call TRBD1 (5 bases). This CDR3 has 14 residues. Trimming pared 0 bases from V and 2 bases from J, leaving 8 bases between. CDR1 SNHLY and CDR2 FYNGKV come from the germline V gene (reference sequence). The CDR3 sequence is CASSLAQGTYEQYF. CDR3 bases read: TGTGCCAGCAGCTTAGCGCAGGGAACCTATGAACAGTAC. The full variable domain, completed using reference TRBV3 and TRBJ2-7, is GPKVLQIPSHQIIDMGQMVTLNCDPVSNHLYFYWYKQILGQQMEFLVNFYNGKVMEKSKLFKDQFSVERPDGSYFTLKIQPTALEDSAVYFCASSLAQGTYEQYFGPGTRLTVL.

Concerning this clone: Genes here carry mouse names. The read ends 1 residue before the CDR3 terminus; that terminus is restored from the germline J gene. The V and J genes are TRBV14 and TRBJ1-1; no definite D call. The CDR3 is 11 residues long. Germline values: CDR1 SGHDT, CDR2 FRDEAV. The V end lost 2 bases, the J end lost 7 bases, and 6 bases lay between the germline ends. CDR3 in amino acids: CASSFGREVFF. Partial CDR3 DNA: TGTGCCAGCAGTTTTGGCAGAGAAGTCTTC.

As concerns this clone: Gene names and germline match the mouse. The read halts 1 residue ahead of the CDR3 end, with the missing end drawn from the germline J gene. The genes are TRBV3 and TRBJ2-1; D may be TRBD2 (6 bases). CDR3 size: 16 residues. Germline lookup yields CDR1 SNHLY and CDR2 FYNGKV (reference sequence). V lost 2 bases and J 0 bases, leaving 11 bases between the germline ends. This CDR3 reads CASSLSGALNYAEQFF. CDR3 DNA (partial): TGTGCCAGCAGCTTATCTGGGGCCCTTAACTATGCTGAGCAGTTC. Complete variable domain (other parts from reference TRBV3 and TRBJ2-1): GPKVLQIPSHQIIDMGQMVTLNCDPVSNHLYFYWYKQILGQQMEFLVNFYNGKVMEKSKLFKDQFSVERPDGSYFTLKIQPTALEDSAVYFCASSLSGALNYAEQFFGPGTRLTVL.

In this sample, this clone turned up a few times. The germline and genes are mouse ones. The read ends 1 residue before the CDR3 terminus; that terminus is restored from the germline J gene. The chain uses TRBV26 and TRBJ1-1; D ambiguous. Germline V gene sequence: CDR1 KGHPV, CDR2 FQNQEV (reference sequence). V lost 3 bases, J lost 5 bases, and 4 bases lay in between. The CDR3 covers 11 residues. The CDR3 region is CASSLQTEVFF. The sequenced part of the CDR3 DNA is TGTGCCAGCAGTCTACAAACAGAAGTCTTC.

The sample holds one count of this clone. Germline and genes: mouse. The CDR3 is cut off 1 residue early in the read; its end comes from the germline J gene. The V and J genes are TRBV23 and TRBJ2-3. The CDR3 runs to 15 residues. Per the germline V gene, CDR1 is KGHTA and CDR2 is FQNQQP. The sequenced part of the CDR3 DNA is TGCTCCAGCAGTCAATCTGGGGCTAGTGCAGAAACGCTGTAT. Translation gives CSSSQSGASAETLY. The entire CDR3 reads CSSSQSGASAETLYF.

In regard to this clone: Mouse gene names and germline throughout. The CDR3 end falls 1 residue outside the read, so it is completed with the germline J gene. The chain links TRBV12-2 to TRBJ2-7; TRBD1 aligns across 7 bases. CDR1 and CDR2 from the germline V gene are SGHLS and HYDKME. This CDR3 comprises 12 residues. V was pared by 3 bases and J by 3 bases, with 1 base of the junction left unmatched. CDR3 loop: CASSGDSYEQYF. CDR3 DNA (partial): TGTGCCAGCTCTGGGGACAGCTATGAACAGTAC.

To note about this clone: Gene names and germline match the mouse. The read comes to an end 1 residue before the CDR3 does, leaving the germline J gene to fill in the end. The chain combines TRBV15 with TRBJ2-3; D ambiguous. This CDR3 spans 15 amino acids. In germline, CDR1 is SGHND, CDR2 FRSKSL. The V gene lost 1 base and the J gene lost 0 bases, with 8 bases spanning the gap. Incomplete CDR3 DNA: TGTGCCAGCAGTTTAGAACGGGGTAGTGCAGAAACGCTGTAT. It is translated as CASSLERGSAETLY. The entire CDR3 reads CASSLERGSAETLYF.

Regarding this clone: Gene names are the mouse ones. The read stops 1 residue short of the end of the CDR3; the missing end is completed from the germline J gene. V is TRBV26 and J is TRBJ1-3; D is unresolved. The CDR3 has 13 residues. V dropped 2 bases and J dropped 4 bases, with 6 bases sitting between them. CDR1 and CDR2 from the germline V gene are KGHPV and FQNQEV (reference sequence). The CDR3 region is CASSLGVGNTLYF. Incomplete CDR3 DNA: TGTGCCAGCAGTCTGGGGGTAGGAAATACGCTCTAT.

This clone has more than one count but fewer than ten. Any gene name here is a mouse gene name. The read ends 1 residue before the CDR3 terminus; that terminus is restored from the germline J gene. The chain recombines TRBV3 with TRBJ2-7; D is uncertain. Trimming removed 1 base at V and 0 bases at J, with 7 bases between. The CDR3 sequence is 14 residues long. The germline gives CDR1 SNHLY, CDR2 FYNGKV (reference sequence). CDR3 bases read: TGTGCCAGCAGCTTAGGGTGGGTCTCCTATGAACAGTAC. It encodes CASSLGWVSYEQY. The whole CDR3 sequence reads CASSLGWVSYEQYF.

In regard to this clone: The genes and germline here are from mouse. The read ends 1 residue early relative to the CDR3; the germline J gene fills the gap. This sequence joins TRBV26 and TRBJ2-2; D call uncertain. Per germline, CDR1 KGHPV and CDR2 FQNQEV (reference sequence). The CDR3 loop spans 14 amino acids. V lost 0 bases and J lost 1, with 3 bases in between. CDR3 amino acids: CASSLSQNTGQLYF. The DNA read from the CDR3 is TGTGCCAGCAGTCTGTCACAAAACACCGGGCAGCTCTAC.

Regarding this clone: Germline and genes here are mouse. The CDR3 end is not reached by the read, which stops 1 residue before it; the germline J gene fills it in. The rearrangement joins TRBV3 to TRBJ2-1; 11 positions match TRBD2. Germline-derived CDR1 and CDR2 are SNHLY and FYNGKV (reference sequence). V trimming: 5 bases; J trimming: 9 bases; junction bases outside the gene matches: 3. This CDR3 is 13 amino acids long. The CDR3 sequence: CASSPGTGGEQFF. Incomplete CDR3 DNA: TGTGCCAGCAGCCCCGGGACTGGGGGTGAGCAGTTC.

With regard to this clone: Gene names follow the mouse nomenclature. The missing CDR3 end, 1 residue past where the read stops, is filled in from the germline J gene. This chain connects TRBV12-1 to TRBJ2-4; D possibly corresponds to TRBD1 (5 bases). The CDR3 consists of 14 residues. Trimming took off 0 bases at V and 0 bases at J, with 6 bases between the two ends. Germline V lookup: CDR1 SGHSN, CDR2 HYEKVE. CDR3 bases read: TGTGCCAGCTCTCTCGACAGAAGTCAAAACACCTTGTAC. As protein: CASSLDRSQNTLY. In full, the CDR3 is CASSLDRSQNTLYF.